The 12 T cell receptor beta chains below were found in one sample sequenced in a study of immune heterogeneity within non-small cell lung tumors. Template came from bulk tumor genomic DNA, at 500 to 650 ng per sample. Several biopsies were spaced far apart within each primary tumor and obtained as surgery took place. Untreated, newly diagnosed non-small cell lung cancer patients underwent curative surgery. Amplifying TCR beta CDR3 involved multiplex PCR carried out with 32 V and 13 J primers. TCRdb re-derived calls from the multiplex PCR reads in MiXCR, one entry per CDR3 protein. The table has 2,500 to 3,500 distinct CDR3 sequences, roughly 46% seen once. Sequenced sample: lung tumor tissue. All receptors derive from a man aged 55 to 70 with non-small cell lung cancer.

Regarding this clonotype: Possible read error: a much larger clone is one base away. The chain has TRBV7-9 and TRBJ1-2, with D possibly matching TRBD1 (6 bases). Looked up from germline, CDR1 is SEHNR and CDR2 is FQNEAQ (reference sequence). This CDR3 contains 13 residues. The DNA of the CDR3 is TGTGCCATCAGCCAGGACAGAAACTATGGCTACACCTTC. Its translation is CAISQDRNYGYTF.

J is TRBJ2-3 and V is TRBV5-1; a possible D gene is TRBD2 (6 bases). Trimming stripped 0 bases from V and 6 bases from J, with 17 bases between. Germline V gene sequence: CDR1 SGHRS, CDR2 YFSETQ. The CDR3 loop spans 16 amino acids. The chain's CDR3 is CASSLGLVGLGDTQYF. CDR3 nucleotide sequence: TGCGCCAGCAGCTTGGGACTAGTGGGACTCGGGGATACGCAGTATTTT.

By share, this clonotype ranks as medium-sized. The chain recombines TRBV18 with TRBJ1-2; D might be TRBD1 (5 bases). The CDR3 totals 16 residues. Germline V CDR1 and CDR2: KGHSH, LQKENI. V was cut by 2 bases and J by 2 bases, with 15 bases left in between. CDR3 sequence reads: CASSPYSGTVNYGYTF. CDR3 coding DNA: TGTGCCAGCTCACCATACTCCGGGACCGTCAACTATGGCTACACCTTC.

With respect to this clonotype: This may be a read error: a much more frequent sequence differs by one nucleotide. The gene calls are TRBV2 and TRBJ2-3, with TRBD2 matching 7 bases. This CDR3 is 18 amino acids long. Germline values: CDR1 SNHLY, CDR2 FYNNEI. Trimming cost V 1 base and J 0 bases; bases outside gene matches: 10. CDR3 DNA sequence: TGTGCCAGCAGTGAAGTCAGGAAGCGGGGATCTAGCACAGATACGCAGTATTTT. It encodes CASSEVRKRGSSTDTQYF.

Within the sample, this clonotype is medium-sized (0.01 to 0.1%). This chain uses TRBV6-2 or TRBV6-3 with TRBJ2-1, with D possibly matching TRBD2 (6 bases). The CDR3 extends over 14 amino acids. Germline V lookup: CDR1 MNHEY, CDR2 SVGEGT. With 5 bases removed from V and 5 bases from J, the gap between germline ends came to 13 bases. CDR3 DNA: TGTGCCAGCAGTCACCGGGAGAAACACAATGAGCAGTTCTTC. Amino acids: CASSHREKHNEQFF.

The chain couples TRBV27 to TRBJ2-5; D is possibly TRBD2 (6 bases). CDR1 and CDR2 (germline): MNHEY, SMNVEV (reference sequence). This CDR3 comprises 15 residues. The V end was cut by 0 bases, the J end by 5 bases, with 13 bases between. The CDR3: CASSLSRPGVETQYF. DNA for the CDR3: TGTGCCAGCAGTTTATCGCGGCCGGGAGTGGAGACCCAGTACTTC.

This clonotype was counted once. Here the CDR3 DNA reads TGTGCCACCGAGCGGGAGTTATCCTACAATGAGCAGTTCTTC. This encodes CATERELSYNEQFF. The chain combines TRBV6-1 with TRBJ2-1, with 8 bases lining up with TRBD2. Looked up from germline, CDR1 is MNHNS and CDR2 is SASEGT. The CDR3 runs to 14 residues. The V gene end was trimmed by 10 bases and the J gene end by 1 base; junction bases not matched to a gene: 6.

This chain links TRBV5-4 with TRBJ2-5, with 9 bases lining up with TRBD1. This CDR3 contains 14 residues. Germline V gives CDR1 SGHNT, CDR2 YYREEE (reference sequence). V trimming: 3 bases; J trimming: 1 base; junction bases outside the gene matches: 1. Here the CDR3 DNA reads TGTGCCAGCAGCTCGGGACAGGGCCAAGAGACCCAGTACTTC. As protein: CASSSGQGQETQYF.

On this clonotype itself: A much larger clonotype is one base distant, so this may be a read error. The chain recombines TRBV18 with TRBJ1-1, with D possibly matching TRBD1 (6 bases). CDR1 KGHSH and CDR2 LQKENI come from the germline V gene. This CDR3 contains 14 residues. The CDR3 protein is CVSSLRQANTEAFF. The CDR3 DNA is TGTGTCAGCTCACTACGACAGGCGAACACTGAAGCTTTCTTT.

The chain recombines TRBV27 with TRBJ1-2; D possibly corresponds to TRBD1 (5 bases). The germline V gene has CDR1 MNHEY and CDR2 SMNVEV (reference sequence). The CDR3 has 14 amino acids. The ends were cut back, 6 bases at V and 7 bases at J, with 18 bases in the middle. The CDR3 sequence is CASRPGEGRSGYTF. CDR3 DNA sequence: TGTGCCAGCAGACCTGGGGAGGGGAGAAGTGGCTACACCTTC.

This clonotype was found many times. The chain carries TRBV20-1 and TRBJ2-1, with 11 bases identical to TRBD2. Germline CDR1 DFQATT, CDR2 SNEGSKA (reference sequence). V dropped 1 base and J dropped 7; count of bases not matched to a gene: 3. The CDR3 runs to 14 residues. CDR3 loop: CSARAGLAENEQFF. The CDR3 DNA reads TGCAGTGCTAGAGCGGGACTAGCGGAAAATGAGCAGTTCTTC.

This clonotype was seen a single time. A read error may produce the germline difference seen at one junction end. The chain recombines TRBV3-1 with TRBJ1-2, with 7 bases lining up with TRBD1. This CDR3 has 18 residues. Germline values: CDR1 LGHDT, CDR2 YNNKEL (reference sequence). The CDR3 loop reads CASSQATTTGWVNYDYTF. The CDR3 DNA reads TGTGCCAGCAGCCAAGCTACCACGACAGGGTGGGTTAACTATGACTACACCTTC. The full variable domain, in which reference TRBV3-1 and TRBJ1-2 provide the parts outside the CDR3, is DTAVSQTPKYLVTQMGNDKSIKCEQNLGHDTMYWYKQDSKKFLKIMFSYNNKELIINETVPNRFSPKSPDKAHLNLHINSLELGDSAVYFCASSQATTTGWVNYDYTFGSGTRLTVV.